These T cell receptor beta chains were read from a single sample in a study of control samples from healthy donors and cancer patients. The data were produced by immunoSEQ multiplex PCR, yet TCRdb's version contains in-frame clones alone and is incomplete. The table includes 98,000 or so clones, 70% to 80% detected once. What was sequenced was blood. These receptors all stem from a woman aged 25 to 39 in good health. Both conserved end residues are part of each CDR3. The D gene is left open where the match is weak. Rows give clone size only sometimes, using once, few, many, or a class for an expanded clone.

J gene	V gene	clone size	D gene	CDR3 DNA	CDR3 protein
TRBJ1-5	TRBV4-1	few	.	TGCGCCAGCAGCCAAGATCGGGGTGTGGGTCAGCCCCAGCATTTT	CASSQDRGVGQPQHF
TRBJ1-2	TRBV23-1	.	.	TGCGCCAGCAGTCAATCGCAAGTTGGCTACACCTTC	CASSQSQVGYTF
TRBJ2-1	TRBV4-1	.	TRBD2	TGCGCCAGCAGCCGCGGCGGGGGGGATGAGCAGTTCTTC	CASSRGGGDEQFF
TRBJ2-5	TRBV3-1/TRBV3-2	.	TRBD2	TGTGCCAGCAGCCGGAGGACCAGACGGGGGGATATCCATGAGACCCAGTACTTC	CASSRRTRRGDIHETQYF
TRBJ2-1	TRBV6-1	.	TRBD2	TGTGCCAGCAGTGAAGTTGTGGGACTAGTTTCCGAGCAGTTCTTC	CASSEVVGLVSEQFF
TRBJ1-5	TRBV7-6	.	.	TGTGCCAGCAGCCCCGGACAGACGGGCAATCAGCCCCAGCATTTT	CASSPGQTGNQPQHF
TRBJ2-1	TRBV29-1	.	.	TGCAGCGTTGAAGTCCGCGTGGGGAGCGGCGATTACAATGAGCAGTTCTTC	CSVEVRVGSGDYNEQFF
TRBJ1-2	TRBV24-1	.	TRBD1	TGTGCCACCAGCTTGGGGACAGGGCGCTCCTATGGCTACACCTTC	CATSLGTGRSYGYTF
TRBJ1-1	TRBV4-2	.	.	TGTGCCAGCAGCCCCGGCGAGCAGAACACTGAAGCTTTCTTT	CASSPGEQNTEAFF
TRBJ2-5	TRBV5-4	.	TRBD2	TGTGCCAGCAGCAGGGGCGGGGGGGGAGAGACCCAGTACTTC	CASSRGGGGETQYF
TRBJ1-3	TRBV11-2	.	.	TGTGCCAGCAGCCGGGGCCTAGCAAAGGGAAACACCATATATTTT	CASSRGLAKGNTIYF
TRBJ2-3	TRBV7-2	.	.	TGTGCCAGCAGCTTAAGGGATCGGAGCACAGATACGCAGTATTTT	CASSLRDRSTDTQYF
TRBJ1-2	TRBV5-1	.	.	TGCGCCAGCAGCCGGGATGGGGGTAGCGGCTACACCTTC	CASSRDGGSGYTF
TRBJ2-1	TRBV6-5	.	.	TGTGCCAGCAGCCGGGGTGGGGATGAGCAGTTCTTC	CASSRGGDEQFF
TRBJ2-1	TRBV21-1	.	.	TGTGCCAGCAGCAAAGTAACGTTGAGTTCTAGCGGGGGGGTAAACAATGAGCAGTTCTTC	CASSKVTLSSSGGVNNEQFF
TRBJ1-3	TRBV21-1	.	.	TGTGCCAGCAGCAAACCGGGACAGGTGATTCCCTCTGGAAACACCATATATTTT	CASSKPGQVIPSGNTIYF
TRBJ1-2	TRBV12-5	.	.	TGTGCTAGTGGCCCCGCTCCGGGAGGAGGCTACACCTTC	CASGPAPGGGYTF
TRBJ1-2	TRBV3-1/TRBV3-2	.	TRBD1	TGTGCCAGCAGCCTGGGACAGGGTATGTCTAACTATGGCTACACCTTC	CASSLGQGMSNYGYTF
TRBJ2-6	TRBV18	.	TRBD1	TGTGCCAGCTCACCATTAGGGGGCGCGGACCCCCGGGCCAACGTCCTGACTTTC	CASSPLGGADPRANVLTF
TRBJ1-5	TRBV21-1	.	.	TGTGCCAGCAGCATGCGGGACAGGGGTTCTCGCAATCAGCCCCAGCATTTT	CASSMRDRGSRNQPQHF
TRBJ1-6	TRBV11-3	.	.	TGTGCCAGCAGCTCGGGACGGAATTCACCCCTCCACTTT	CASSSGRNSPLHF
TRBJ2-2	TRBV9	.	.	TGTGCCAGCAGCGTAAACACCGGGGAGCTGTTTTTT	CASSVNTGELFF
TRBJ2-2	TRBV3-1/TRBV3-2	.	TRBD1	TGTGCCAGCAGCCAGACAGGGGCCTCGAACACCGGGGAGCTGTTTTTT	CASSQTGASNTGELFF
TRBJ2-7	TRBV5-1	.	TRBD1	TGCGCCAGCAGCCTCGACAGGGGTTTCGAGCAGTACTTC	CASSLDRGFEQYF
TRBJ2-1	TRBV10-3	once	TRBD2	TGTGCCATCAGTGGCGGGGGGGCCAACAATGAGCAGTTCTTC	CAISGGGANNEQFF
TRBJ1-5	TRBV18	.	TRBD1	TGTGCCAGCTCACGCACCGGGACAGGGACAGCAGGGGATCAGCCCCAGCATTTT	CASSRTGTGTAGDQPQHF
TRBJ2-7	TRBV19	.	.	TGTGCCACTAAGTCGTTTGGACAGGAGGGTGCCGAGCAGTACTTC	CATKSFGQEGAEQYF
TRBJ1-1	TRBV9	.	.	TGTGCCAGCAGCGACCAACCGAACACTGAAGCTTTCTTT	CASSDQPNTEAFF
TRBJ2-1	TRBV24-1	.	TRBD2	TGTGCCACCAGTGACCCCGACTCGGGGGGTTACAATGAGCAGTTCTTC	CATSDPDSGGYNEQFF
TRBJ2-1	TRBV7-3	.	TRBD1	TGTGCCAGCAGCCCAGGACAGGGATTATACAATGAGCAGTTCTTC	CASSPGQGLYNEQFF
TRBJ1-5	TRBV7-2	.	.	TGTGCCAGCAGCTTTAATGGGGGGGAGAATCAGCCCCAGCATTTT	CASSFNGGENQPQHF
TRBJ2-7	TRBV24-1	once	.	TGTGCCACCCAAGACAAGTACGAGCAGTACTTC	CATQDKYEQYF
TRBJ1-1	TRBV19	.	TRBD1	TGTGCCAGTAGTATAGGGGACAGGGGGCAGGCGAACACTGAAGCTTTCTTT	CASSIGDRGQANTEAFF
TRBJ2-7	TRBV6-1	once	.	TGTGCCAGCAGTGAAACGTGGAGAAGCTACGAGCAGTACTTC	CASSETWRSYEQYF
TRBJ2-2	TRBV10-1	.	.	TGCGCCAGCAGTGAGTCCGGGAACACCGGGGAGCTGTTTTTT	CASSESGNTGELFF
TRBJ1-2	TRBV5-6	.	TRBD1	TGTGCCAGCAGCGGAAAACCGGGACAGGGGAACTATGGCTACACCTTC	CASSGKPGQGNYGYTF
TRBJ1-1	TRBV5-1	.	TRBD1	TGCGCCAGCAGCGGGGTCTCAGGGGGCCCCACTGAAGCTTTCTTT	CASSGVSGGPTEAFF
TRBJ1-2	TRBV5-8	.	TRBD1	TGTGCCAGCAGCTTGGCGGACAGGGGGACCTATGGCTACACCTTC	CASSLADRGTYGYTF
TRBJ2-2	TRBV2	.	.	TGTGCCAGCTCAAACACCGGGGAGCTGTTTTTT	CASSNTGELFF
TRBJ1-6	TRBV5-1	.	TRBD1	TGCGCCAGCAGCCCGGGACAGCCGAATTCACCCCTCCACTTT	CASSPGQPNSPLHF
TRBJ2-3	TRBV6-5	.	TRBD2	TGTGCCAGCAAGGAGGGTCTAGCGGGGGCAGATACGCAGTATTTT	CASKEGLAGADTQYF
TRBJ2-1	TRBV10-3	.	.	TGTGCCATCAGTGAGTCAGGAGGCGATGAGCAGTTCTTC	CAISESGGDEQFF
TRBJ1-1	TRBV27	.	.	TGTGCCAGCAGTCGGACCTGGAGGGACACTGAAGCTTTCTTT	CASSRTWRDTEAFF
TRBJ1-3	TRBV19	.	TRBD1	TGTGCCAGTTCGAAGACAGGGATCGGAAACACCATATATTTT	CASSKTGIGNTIYF
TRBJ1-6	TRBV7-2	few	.	TGTGCCAGCAGCCTGGACGGATGGAATTCACCCCTCCACTTT	CASSLDGWNSPLHF